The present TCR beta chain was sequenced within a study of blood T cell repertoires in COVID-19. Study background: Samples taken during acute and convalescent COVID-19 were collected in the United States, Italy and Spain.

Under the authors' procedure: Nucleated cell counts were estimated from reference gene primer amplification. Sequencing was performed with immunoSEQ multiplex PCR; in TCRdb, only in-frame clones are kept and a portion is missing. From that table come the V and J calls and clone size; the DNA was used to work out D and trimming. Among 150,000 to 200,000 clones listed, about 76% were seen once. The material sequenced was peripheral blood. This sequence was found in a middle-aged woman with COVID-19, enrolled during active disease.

The CDR3 loop is CASVTGTGEAFF. Here the CDR3 DNA reads TGTGCCAGCGTCACCGGGACAGGGGAAGCTTTCTTT. The rearrangement joins TRBV3-1 (or the pseudogene TRBV3-2) to TRBJ1-1; 9 bases map to TRBD1. The CDR3 spans 12 residues. Losses at the gene ends were 8 bases for V and 8 bases for J; bases not matched to a gene: 6. Germline loops: CDR1 LGHDT, CDR2 YNNKEL (reference sequence).